The T cell receptor (beta chain) under discussion was sequenced for a study of T cells in Graves' hyperthyroidism and ophthalmopathy. Of note for this clonotype: Its antigen remains unknown.

TCR beta CDR3 regions were amplified from RNA. HTBI primers drove first-round RT-PCR of the TCR CDR3. Each CDR3 protein gets one entry after TCRdb re-called the multiplex PCR reads with MiXCR. In the table there are about 840,000 distinct CDR3 sequences, 35% to 45% of which are singletons. Clinicians diagnosed patients from clinical symptoms, serum thyroxine and TRAb, thyroid ultrasound and orbital computed tomography. Study observations and caveats: A model of 13 V-J pairs discriminated ophthalmopathy from stable hyperthyroidism.

The sequencing sample was made of blood. The sequence was obtained from a young man with Graves' hyperthyroidism.

The CDR3 is CASSDSGTGNYLGDTF. The CDR3 nucleotides are TGTGCCAGCAGTGACTCCGGGACAGGGAACTACCTGGGGGACACCTTC. This chain links TRBV25-1 with TRBJ1-2, with TRBD1 matching 9 bases. Losses at the gene ends were 3 bases for V and 12 bases for J; bases not matched to a gene: 17. The CDR3 runs 16 residues. Per germline, CDR1 MGHDK and CDR2 SYGVNS.